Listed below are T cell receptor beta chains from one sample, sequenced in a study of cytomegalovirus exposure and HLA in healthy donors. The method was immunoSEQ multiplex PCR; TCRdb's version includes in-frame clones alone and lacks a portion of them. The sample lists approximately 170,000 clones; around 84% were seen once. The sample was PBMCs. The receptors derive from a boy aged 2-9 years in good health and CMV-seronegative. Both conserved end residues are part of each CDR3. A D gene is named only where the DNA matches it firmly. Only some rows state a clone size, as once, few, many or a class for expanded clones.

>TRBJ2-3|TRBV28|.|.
CASKEPKGFSTDTQYF
TGTGCCAGCAAAGAACCAAAGGGGTTTAGCACAGATACGCAGTATTTT
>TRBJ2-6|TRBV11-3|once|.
CASSFLLGVAAPSGANVLTF
TGTGCCAGCAGCTTCTTATTGGGCGTAGCGGCCCCCTCTGGGGCCAACGTCCTGACTTTC
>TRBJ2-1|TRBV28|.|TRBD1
CASSSDRGTYNEQFF
TGTGCCAGCAGTTCCGACAGGGGGACCTACAATGAGCAGTTCTTC
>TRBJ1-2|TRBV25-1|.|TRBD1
CASSALQGLKNGYTF
TGTGCCAGCAGTGCCTTACAGGGGCTGAAGAATGGCTACACCTTC
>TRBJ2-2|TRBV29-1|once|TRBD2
CSVGGGTHTGELFF
TGCAGCGTGGGCGGGGGGACCCACACCGGGGAGCTGTTTTTT
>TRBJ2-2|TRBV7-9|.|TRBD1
CASSLAQRTGLTGELFF
TGTGCCAGCAGCTTAGCGCAAAGGACAGGGCTCACCGGGGAGCTGTTTTTT
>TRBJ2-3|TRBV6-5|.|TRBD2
CASSYLRGADTQYF
TGTGCCAGCAGTTACCTCCGGGGGGCAGATACGCAGTATTTT
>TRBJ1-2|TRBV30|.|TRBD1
CAWRTGQGIRRGYTF
TGTGCCTGGAGGACGGGACAGGGGATTCGTCGGGGCTACACCTTC
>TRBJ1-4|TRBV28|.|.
CASSSPGRASEKLFF
TGTGCCAGCAGTTCCCCCGGGAGGGCGAGCGAAAAACTGTTTTTT
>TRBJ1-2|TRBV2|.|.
CASTDRDKNYGYTF
TGTGCCAGCACCGACCGGGACAAGAACTATGGCTACACCTTC
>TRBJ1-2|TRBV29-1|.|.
CSVEDYPLNYGYTF
TGCAGCGTTGAAGATTATCCGCTAAACTATGGCTACACCTTC
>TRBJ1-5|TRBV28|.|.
CASSSGTHYQPQHF
TGTGCCAGCAGTTCAGGGACACACTATCAGCCCCAGCATTTT
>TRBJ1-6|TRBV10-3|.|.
CAISPRQDSSPLHF
TGTGCCATCAGTCCGCGACAGGATAGCTCACCCCTCCACTTT
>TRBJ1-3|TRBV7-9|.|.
CASSLGRTAQGDTIYF
TGTGCCAGCAGCTTAGGGAGGACAGCTCAAGGAGACACCATATATTTT
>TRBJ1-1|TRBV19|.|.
CATGYTEAFF
TGTGCCACAGGTTACACTGAAGCTTTCTTT
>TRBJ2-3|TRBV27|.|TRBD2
CAKKPGLAGTDTQYF
TGTGCCAAGAAGCCGGGACTAGCGGGCACAGATACGCAGTATTTT
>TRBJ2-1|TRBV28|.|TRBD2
CASSLQGLAASYNEQFF
TGTGCCAGCAGTTTACAGGGTCTAGCGGCGTCATACAATGAGCAGTTCTTC
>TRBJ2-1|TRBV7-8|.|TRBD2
CASSLAVLAGGGNEQFF
TGTGCCAGCAGCTTAGCCGTACTAGCGGGGGGGGGCAATGAGCAGTTCTTC
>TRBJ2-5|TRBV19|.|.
CASRVGDSPQETQYF
TGTGCCAGTAGAGTCGGTGACAGTCCCCAAGAGACCCAGTACTTC
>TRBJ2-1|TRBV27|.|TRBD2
CASSITSGVTYNEQFF
TGTGCCAGCAGTATTACGAGCGGGGTTACCTACAATGAGCAGTTCTTC
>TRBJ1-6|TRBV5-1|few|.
CASSLAGGPGLHF
TGCGCCAGCAGCTTGGCCGGGGGTCCGGGGCTCCACTTT
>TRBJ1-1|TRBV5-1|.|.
CASSPGFGGRAEAFF
TGCGCCAGCAGCCCGGGATTTGGAGGCCGGGCTGAAGCTTTCTTT
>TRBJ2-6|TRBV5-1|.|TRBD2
CASSLGLGSGANVLTF
TGCGCCAGCAGCCTCGGACTAGGATCTGGGGCCAACGTCCTGACTTTC
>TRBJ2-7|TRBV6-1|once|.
CASIRGMAYEQYF
TGTGCCAGCATTAGGGGGATGGCCTACGAGCAGTACTTC
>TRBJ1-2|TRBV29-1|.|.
CSVPQLGYGYTF
TGCAGCGTTCCACAGTTAGGCTATGGCTACACCTTC
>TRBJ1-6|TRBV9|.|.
CASSASTDKNSPLHF
TGTGCCAGCAGCGCCTCGACAGATAAGAATTCACCCCTCCACTTT
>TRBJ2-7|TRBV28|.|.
CASGRDWAYEQYF
TGTGCCAGCGGCCGGGACTGGGCCTACGAGCAGTACTTC
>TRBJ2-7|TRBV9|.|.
CASSPRGTFSYEQYF
TGTGCCAGCAGCCCCCGTGGGACATTCTCCTACGAGCAGTACTTC
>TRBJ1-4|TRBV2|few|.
CASHWSVPINEKLFF
TGTGCCAGCCATTGGAGCGTCCCAATTAATGAAAAACTGTTTTTT
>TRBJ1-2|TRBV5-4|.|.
CASSLQEYGYTF
TGTGCCAGCAGCTTGCAAGAGTATGGCTACACCTTC
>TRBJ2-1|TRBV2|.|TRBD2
CASSVVLRDYPVHEQFF
TGTGCCAGCAGTGTCGTACTCCGGGACTATCCCGTCCATGAGCAGTTCTTC
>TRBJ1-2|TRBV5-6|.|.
CASSLRDTGFRYGYTF
TGTGCCAGCAGCTTGAGAGACACGGGATTCCGCTACGGCTACACCTTC
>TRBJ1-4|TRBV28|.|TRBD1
CASSLTGLLTEKLFF
TGTGCCAGCAGTTTGACAGGGCTACTGACTGAAAAACTGTTTTTT
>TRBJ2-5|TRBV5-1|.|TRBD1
CASSLTQGASETQYF
TGCGCCAGCAGCTTGACACAGGGGGCTAGCGAGACCCAGTACTTC
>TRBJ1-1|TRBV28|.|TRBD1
CASSPLGGTGEAFF
TGTGCCAGCAGTCCATTGGGTGGGACAGGGGAAGCTTTCTTT
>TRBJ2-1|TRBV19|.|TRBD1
CASKGLRTGVYNEQFF
TGTGCCAGTAAAGGACTAAGGACAGGGGTCTACAATGAGCAGTTCTTC
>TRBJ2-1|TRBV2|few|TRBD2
CASSGGVGGGYNEQFF
TGTGCCAGCAGTGGGGGCGTCGGGGGGGGCTACAATGAGCAGTTCTTC
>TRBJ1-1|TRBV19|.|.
CASSIRDINTEAFF
TGTGCCAGTAGTATTCGGGACATAAACACTGAAGCTTTCTTT
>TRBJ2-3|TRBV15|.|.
CATSRETEGGDTQYF
TGTGCCACCAGCAGAGAAACCGAAGGAGGAGATACGCAGTATTTT
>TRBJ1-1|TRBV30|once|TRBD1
CAWVGQVNTEAFF
TGTGCCTGGGTAGGACAGGTGAACACTGAAGCTTTCTTT
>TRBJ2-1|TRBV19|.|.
CASSHQNNEQFF
TGTGCCAGTAGCCATCAGAACAATGAGCAGTTCTTC
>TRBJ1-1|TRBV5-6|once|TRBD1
CASSSPRRGPDDTEAFF
TGTGCCAGCAGCTCTCCCCGCAGGGGGCCAGATGACACTGAAGCTTTCTTT
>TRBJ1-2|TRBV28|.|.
CASSRVLSGYTF
TGTGCCAGCAGCCGAGTATTGTCGGGCTACACCTTC
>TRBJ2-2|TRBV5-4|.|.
CASSLPGVGELFF
TGTGCCAGCAGCCTACCAGGGGTCGGGGAGCTGTTTTTT
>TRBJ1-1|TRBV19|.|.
CASSIRSPRGAFF
TGTGCCAGTAGTATAAGATCCCCGCGGGGAGCTTTCTTT
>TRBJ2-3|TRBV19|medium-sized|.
CASSRQRSLLSDTQYF
TGTGCCAGTAGCCGCCAGCGGAGCCTCCTCTCCGATACGCAGTATTTT
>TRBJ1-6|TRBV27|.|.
CASSALSRGSPLHF
TGTGCCAGCAGTGCCCTTTCCCGGGGTTCACCCCTCCACTTT
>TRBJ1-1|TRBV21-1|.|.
CASSKSGSHTEAFF
TGTGCCAGCAGCAAATCCGGGAGTCACACTGAAGCTTTCTTT
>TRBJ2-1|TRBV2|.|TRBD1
CASSKTGISTYNEQFF
TGTGCCAGCAGCAAGACAGGGATAAGCACCTACAATGAGCAGTTCTTC
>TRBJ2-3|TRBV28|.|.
CASNWRATDTQYF
TGTGCCAGCAACTGGCGGGCCACAGATACGCAGTATTTT
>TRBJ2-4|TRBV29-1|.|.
CSVEVIQGLSKNIQYF
TGCAGCGTTGAAGTGATCCAGGGCTTATCCAAAAACATTCAGTACTTC
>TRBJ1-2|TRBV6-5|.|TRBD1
CASYMTGADYGYTF
TGTGCCAGTTATATGACAGGGGCAGACTATGGCTACACCTTC
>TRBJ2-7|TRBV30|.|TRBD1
CAWSGDRAYEQYF
TGTGCCTGGAGCGGGGACAGGGCCTACGAGCAGTACTTC
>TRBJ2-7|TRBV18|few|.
CASSPRDTPYEQYF
TGTGCCAGCTCACCACGGGACACCCCCTACGAGCAGTACTTC
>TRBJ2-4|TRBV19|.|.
CASSINPKNIQYF
TGTGCCAGTAGTATTAATCCGAAAAACATTCAGTACTTC
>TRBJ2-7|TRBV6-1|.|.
CASSEDPNAEQYF
TGTGCCAGCAGTGAAGATCCTAATGCCGAGCAGTACTTC
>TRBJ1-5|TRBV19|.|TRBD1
CASSTPGQSDQPQHF
TGTGCCAGTAGTACCCCGGGACAGAGCGATCAGCCCCAGCATTTT
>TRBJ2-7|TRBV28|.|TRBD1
CASSLNLDRPSYEQYF
TGTGCCAGCAGTTTAAATCTGGACAGGCCCTCCTACGAGCAGTACTTC
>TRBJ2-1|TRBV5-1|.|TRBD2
CASSLWGTSGGASYNEQFF
TGCGCCAGCAGCTTGTGGGGGACTAGCGGGGGGGCCTCCTACAATGAGCAGTTCTTC
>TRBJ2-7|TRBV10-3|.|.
CAISGIATEGGTYEQYF
TGTGCCATCAGTGGAATCGCCACGGAAGGAGGGACCTACGAGCAGTACTTC